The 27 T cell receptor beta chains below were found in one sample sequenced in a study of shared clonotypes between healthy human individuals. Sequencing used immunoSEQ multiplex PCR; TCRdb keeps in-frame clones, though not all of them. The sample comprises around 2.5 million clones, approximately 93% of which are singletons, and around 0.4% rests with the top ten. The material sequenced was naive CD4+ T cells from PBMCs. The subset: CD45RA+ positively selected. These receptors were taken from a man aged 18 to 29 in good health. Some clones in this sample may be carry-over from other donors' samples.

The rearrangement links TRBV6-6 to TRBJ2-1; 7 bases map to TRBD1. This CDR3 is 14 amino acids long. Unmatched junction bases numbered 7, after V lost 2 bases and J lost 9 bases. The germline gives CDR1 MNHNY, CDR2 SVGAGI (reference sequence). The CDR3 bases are TGTGCCAGCAGTTACGAAACAGGGGTGACTGAGCAGTTCTTC. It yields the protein CASSYETGVTEQFF.

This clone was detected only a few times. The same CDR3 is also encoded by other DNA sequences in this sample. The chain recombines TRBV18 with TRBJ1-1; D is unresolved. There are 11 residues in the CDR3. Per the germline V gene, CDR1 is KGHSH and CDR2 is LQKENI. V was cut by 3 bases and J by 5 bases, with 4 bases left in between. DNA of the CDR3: TGTGCCAGCTCACCCATAACTGAAGCTTTCTTT. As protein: CASSPITEAFF.

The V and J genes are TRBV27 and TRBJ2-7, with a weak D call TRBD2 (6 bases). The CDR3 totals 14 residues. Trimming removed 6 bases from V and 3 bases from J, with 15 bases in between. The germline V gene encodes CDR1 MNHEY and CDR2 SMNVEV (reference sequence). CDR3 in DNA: TGTGCCAGCAGCCGGCGCGAGACTAGCTACGAGCAGTACTTC. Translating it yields CASSRRETSYEQYF.

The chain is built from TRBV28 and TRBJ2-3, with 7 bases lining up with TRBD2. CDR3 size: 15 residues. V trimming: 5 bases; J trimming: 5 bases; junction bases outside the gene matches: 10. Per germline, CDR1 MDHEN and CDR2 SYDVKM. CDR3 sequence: CASSQTSERGDTQYF. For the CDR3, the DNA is TGTGCCAGCAGTCAAACTAGCGAGCGGGGAGATACGCAGTATTTT.

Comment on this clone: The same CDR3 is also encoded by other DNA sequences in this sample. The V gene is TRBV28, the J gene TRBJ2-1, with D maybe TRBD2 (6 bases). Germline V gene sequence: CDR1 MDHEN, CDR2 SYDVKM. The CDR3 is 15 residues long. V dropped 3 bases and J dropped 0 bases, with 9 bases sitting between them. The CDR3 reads CASSFSGSSYNEQFF. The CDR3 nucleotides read TGTGCCAGCAGTTTTTCCGGGAGCTCCTACAATGAGCAGTTCTTC.

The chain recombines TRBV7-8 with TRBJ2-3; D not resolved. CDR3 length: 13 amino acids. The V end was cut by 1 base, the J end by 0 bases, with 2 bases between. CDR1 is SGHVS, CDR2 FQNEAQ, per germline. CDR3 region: CASSLVSTDTQYF. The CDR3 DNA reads TGTGCCAGCAGCTTAGTCAGCACAGATACGCAGTATTTT.

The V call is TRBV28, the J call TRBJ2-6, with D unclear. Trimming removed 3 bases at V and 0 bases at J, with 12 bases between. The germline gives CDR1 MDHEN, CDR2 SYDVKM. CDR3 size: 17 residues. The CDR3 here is CASSLVVATSGANVLTF. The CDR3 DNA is TGTGCCAGCAGTTTGGTAGTCGCGACCTCTGGGGCCAACGTCCTGACTTTC.

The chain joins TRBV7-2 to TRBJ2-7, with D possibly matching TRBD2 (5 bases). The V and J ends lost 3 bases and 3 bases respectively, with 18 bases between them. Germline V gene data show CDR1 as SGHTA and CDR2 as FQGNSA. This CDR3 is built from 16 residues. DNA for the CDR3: TGTGCCAGCAGCTTGTTAAGTATCTCCGCGGGCTACGAGCAGTACTTC. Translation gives CASSLLSISAGYEQYF.

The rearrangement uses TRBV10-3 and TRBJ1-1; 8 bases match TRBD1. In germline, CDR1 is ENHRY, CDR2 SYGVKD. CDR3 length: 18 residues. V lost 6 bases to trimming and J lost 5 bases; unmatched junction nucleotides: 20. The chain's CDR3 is CAIRHNPGQEGSGTEAFF. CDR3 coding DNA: TGTGCCATCAGGCACAACCCGGGACAGGAGGGTTCGGGGACTGAAGCTTTCTTT.

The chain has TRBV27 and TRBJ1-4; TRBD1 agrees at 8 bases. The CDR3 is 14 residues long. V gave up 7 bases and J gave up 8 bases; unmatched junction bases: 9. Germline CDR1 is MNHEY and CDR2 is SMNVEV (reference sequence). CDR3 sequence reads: CASMMGTGYEKLFF. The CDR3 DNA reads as TGTGCCAGCATGATGGGGACAGGTTACGAAAAACTGTTTTTT.

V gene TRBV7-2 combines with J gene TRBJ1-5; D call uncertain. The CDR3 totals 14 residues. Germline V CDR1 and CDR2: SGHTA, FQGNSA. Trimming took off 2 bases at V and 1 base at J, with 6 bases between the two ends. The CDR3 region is CASSLTRSNQPQHF. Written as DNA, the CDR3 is TGTGCCAGCAGCTTAACCCGGAGCAATCAGCCCCAGCATTTT. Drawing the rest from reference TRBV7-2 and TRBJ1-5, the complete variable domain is GAGVSQSPSNKVTEKGKDVELRCDPISGHTALYWYRQSLGQGLEFLIYFQGNSAPDKSGLPSDRFSAERTGGSVSTLTIQRTQQEDSAVYLCASSLTRSNQPQHFGDGTRLSIL.

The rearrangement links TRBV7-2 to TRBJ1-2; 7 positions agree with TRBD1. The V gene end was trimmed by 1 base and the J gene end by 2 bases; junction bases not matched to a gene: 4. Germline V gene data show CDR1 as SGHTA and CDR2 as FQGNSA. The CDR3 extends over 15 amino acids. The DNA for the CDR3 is TGTGCCAGCAGCTTAGTGGCAGGGGGAAACTATGGCTACACCTTC. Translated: CASSLVAGGNYGYTF. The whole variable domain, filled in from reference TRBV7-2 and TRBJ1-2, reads GAGVSQSPSNKVTEKGKDVELRCDPISGHTALYWYRQSLGQGLEFLIYFQGNSAPDKSGLPSDRFSAERTGGSVSTLTIQRTQQEDSAVYLCASSLVAGGNYGYTFGSGTRLTVV.

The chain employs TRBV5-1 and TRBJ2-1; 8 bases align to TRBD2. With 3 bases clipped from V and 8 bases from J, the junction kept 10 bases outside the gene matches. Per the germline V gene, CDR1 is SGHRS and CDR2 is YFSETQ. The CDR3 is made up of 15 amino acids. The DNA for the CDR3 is TGCGCCAGCAGCTCCTTAGCGGGATGGATCGATGAGCAGTTCTTC. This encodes CASSSLAGWIDEQFF.

CDR3 DNA: TGTGCCAGCAGCTACTGGGGGCTAGCGAGGCTAGCCAAAAACATTCAGTACTTC. Translating it yields CASSYWGLARLAKNIQYF. The J gene is TRBJ2-4, the V gene TRBV5-6; D is tentatively TRBD1 or TRBD2 (6 bases each). V was trimmed by 3 bases and J by 0 bases, leaving 19 bases between them. The CDR3 is 18 residues long. CDR1 SGHDT and CDR2 YYEEEE come from the germline V gene.

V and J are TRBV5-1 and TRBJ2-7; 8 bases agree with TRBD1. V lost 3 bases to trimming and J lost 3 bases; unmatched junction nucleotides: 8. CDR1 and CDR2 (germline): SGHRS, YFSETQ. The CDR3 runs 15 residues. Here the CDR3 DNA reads TGCGCCAGCAGCTCGCAAACGGGACAGGTCTACGAGCAGTACTTC. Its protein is CASSSQTGQVYEQYF.

CDR3 nucleotide sequence: TGCGCCAGCAGCCAAGAAGGAAGGGAGCGGAGATACAATGAGCAGTTCTTC. This translates into CASSQEGRERRYNEQFF. The chain uses TRBV4-1 and TRBJ2-1, with D perhaps TRBD2 (5 bases). CDR3 length: 17 amino acids. The V gene's germline CDR1 is MGHRA and CDR2 YSYEKL. V was trimmed by 0 bases and J by 4 bases, leaving 16 bases between them.

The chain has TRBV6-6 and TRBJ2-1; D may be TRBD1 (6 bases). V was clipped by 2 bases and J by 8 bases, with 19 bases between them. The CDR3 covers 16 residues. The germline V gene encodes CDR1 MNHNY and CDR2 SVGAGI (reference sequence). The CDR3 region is CASSYRARGTADEQFF. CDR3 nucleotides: TGTGCCAGCAGTTACCGCGCCAGGGGTACGGCAGATGAGCAGTTCTTC.

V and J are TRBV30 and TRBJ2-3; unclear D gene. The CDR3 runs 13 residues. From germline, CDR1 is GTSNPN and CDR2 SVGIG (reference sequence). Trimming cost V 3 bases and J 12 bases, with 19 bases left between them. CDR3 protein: CAWSSGSVGTQYF. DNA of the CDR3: TGTGCCTGGAGCTCCGGTTCTGTTGGTACCCAGTATTTT.

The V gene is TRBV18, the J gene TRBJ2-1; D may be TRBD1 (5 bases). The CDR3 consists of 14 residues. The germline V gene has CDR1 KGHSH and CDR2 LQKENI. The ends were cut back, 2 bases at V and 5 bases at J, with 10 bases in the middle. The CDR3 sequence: CASSPRGQDNEQFF. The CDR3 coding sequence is TGTGCCAGCTCACCAAGGGGCCAAGACAATGAGCAGTTCTTC.

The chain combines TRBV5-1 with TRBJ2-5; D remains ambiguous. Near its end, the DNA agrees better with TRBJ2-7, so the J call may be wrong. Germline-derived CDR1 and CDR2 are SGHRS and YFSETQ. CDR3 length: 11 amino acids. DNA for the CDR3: TGCGCCAGCAGCTTGAGGTACGAGCAGTACTTC. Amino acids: CASSLRYEQYF.

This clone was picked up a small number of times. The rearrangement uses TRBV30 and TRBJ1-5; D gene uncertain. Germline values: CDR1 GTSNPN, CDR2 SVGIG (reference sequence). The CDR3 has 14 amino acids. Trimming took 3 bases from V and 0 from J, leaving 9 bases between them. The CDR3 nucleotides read TGTGCCTGGAGCCCCCAGAATAGCAATCAGCCCCAGCATTTT. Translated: CAWSPQNSNQPQHF.

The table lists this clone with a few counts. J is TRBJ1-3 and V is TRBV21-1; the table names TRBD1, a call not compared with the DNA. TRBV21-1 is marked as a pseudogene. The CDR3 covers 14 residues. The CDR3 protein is CATCRVNSGNTIYF. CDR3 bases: TGTGCCACCTGCAGGGTGAACTCTGGAAACACCATATATTTT.

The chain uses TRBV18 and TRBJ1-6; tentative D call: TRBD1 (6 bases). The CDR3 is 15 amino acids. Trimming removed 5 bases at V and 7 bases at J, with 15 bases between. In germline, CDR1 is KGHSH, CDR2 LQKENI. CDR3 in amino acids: CASSARQGRNSPLHF. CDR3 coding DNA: TGTGCCAGCTCAGCTCGTCAGGGGCGGAATTCACCCCTCCACTTT.

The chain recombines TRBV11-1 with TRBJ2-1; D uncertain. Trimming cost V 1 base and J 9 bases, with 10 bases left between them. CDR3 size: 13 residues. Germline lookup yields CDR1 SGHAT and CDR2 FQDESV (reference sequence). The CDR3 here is CASSLVRTGEQFF. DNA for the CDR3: TGTGCCAGCAGCTTAGTACGAACCGGTGAGCAGTTCTTC.

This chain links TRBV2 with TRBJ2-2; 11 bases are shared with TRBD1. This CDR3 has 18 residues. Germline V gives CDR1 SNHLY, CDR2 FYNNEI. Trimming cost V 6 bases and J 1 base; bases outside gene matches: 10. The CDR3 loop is CASRGGQGAFWNTGELFF. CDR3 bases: TGTGCCAGCAGGGGAGGACAGGGGGCTTTCTGGAACACCGGGGAGCTGTTTTTT.

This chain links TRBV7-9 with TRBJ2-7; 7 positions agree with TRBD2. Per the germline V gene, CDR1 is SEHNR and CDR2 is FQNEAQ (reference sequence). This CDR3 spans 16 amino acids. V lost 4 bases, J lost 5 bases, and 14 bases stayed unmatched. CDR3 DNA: TGTGCCAGCAGCTCCCTAGGACTAGGATTAATCCACGAGCAGTACTTC. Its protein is CASSSLGLGLIHEQYF.

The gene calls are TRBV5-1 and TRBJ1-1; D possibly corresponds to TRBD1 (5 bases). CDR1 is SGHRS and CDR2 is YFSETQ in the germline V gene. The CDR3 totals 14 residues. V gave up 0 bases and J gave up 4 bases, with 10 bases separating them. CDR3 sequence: CASSLAVGPTEAFF. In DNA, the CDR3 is TGCGCCAGCAGCTTGGCCGTGGGGCCCACTGAAGCTTTCTTT.